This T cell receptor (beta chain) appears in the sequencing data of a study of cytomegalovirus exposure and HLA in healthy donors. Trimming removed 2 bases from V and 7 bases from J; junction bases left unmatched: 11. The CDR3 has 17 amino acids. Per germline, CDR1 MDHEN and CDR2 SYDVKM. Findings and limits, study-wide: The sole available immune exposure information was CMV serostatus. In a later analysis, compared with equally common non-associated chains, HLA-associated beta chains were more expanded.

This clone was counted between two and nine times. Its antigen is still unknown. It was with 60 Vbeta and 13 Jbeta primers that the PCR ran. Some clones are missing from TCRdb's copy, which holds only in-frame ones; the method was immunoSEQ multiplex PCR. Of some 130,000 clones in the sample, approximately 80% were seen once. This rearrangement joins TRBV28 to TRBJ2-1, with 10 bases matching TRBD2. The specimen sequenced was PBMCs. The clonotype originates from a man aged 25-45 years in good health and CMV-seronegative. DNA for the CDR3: TGTGCCAGCAGTTTAGGGTTCGCAGGACTAGCGGATAATGAGCAGTTCTTC. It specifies CASSLGFAGLADNEQFF.